These 32 T cell receptor beta chains were all obtained from the same sample, sequenced in a study of blood T cell repertoires in COVID-19. Sequenced by immunoSEQ multiplex PCR; TCRdb stores in-frame clones only, minus some. This table holds more than 70,000 clones, roughly 85% found once. The material sequenced was peripheral blood. Receptors originate from a woman aged 70 to 79 with acute or convalescent COVID-19.

V gene TRBV7-8 combines with J gene TRBJ1-5; no clear D gene. The CDR3 totals 15 residues. V was pared by 5 bases and J by 1 base, with 12 bases between. Germline V gives CDR1 SGHVS, CDR2 FQNEAQ. CDR3 DNA sequence: TGTGCCAGCAGCCGAGGAGTCTGGAGCAATCAGCCCCAGCATTTT. As protein: CASSRGVWSNQPQHF.

V usage is TRBV2 and J usage is TRBJ2-1, with 10 bases identical to TRBD2. The CDR3 length is 17 residues. CDR1 is SNHLY and CDR2 is FYNNEI in the germline V gene. Trimming removed 3 bases from V and 1 base from J; junction bases left unmatched: 6. The CDR3 nucleotides are TGTGCCAGCAGTGATTCCAGCGGGAGGGCTTCCTACAATGAGCAGTTCTTC. Protein sequence: CASSDSSGRASYNEQFF.

This clone was found a few times. V usage is TRBV10-3 and J usage is TRBJ1-2; a possible D gene is TRBD1 (5 bases). Germline CDR1 ENHRY, CDR2 SYGVKD. With 4 bases removed from V and 3 bases from J, the gap between germline ends came to 15 bases. The CDR3 is 15 residues long. The CDR3 loop is CAISVLARDYYGYTF. CDR3 DNA: TGTGCCATCAGTGTTCTGGCCAGGGACTACTATGGCTACACCTTC.

This rearrangement joins TRBV4-2 to TRBJ2-1; 10 bases line up with TRBD2. The CDR3 is 16 amino acids. After removal of 0 bases from V and 7 bases from J, the junction contained 6 bases not matched to a gene. Germline V gives CDR1 LGHNA, CDR2 YNFKEQ. The CDR3 protein is CASSQDPSGSVNEQFF. DNA for the CDR3: TGTGCCAGCAGCCAAGACCCTAGCGGGAGTGTGAATGAGCAGTTCTTC.

The chain couples TRBV19 to TRBJ1-5, with 8 bases matching TRBD1. The CDR3 runs 16 residues. With 4 bases clipped from V and 1 base from J, the junction kept 6 bases outside the gene matches. The V gene's germline CDR1 is LNHDA and CDR2 SQIVND (reference sequence). This CDR3 is CASSTENRGSNQPQHF. The CDR3 region has the DNA TGTGCCAGTAGTACGGAAAACAGGGGGAGCAATCAGCCCCAGCATTTT. The entire variable domain, with the rest obtained from reference TRBV19 and TRBJ1-5, is as follows: DGGITQSPKYLFRKEGQNVTLSCEQNLNHDAMYWYRQDPGQGLRLIYYSQIVNDFQKGDIAEGYSVSREKKESFPLTVTSAQKNPTAFYLCASSTENRGSNQPQHFGDGTRLSIL.

This clone was seen only a few times. The chain combines TRBV20-1 with TRBJ2-5; perhaps TRBD1 as D (5 bases). The germline CDR1 and CDR2 sequences are DFQATT and SNEGSKA (reference sequence). The V gene lost 3 bases and the J gene lost 5 bases, with 10 bases spanning the gap. The CDR3 runs to 12 residues. The CDR3 region is CSASLPGETQYF. The CDR3 DNA reads TGCAGTGCTAGTCTCCCAGGGGAGACCCAGTACTTC.

V and J are TRBV5-1 and TRBJ2-1, with TRBD2 matching 14 bases. CDR3 size: 15 residues. Germline CDR1 SGHRS, CDR2 YFSETQ. The junction had 5 bases not matched to a gene; V was cut back by 6 bases and J by 6 bases. CDR3 sequence reads: CASMLGLAGVNEQFF. The CDR3 DNA follows: TGCGCCAGCATGCTGGGACTAGCGGGAGTCAATGAGCAGTTCTTC.

The chain has TRBV6-5 and TRBJ1-2; D uncertain. V lost 10 bases and J lost 4, with 10 bases in between. The V gene's germline CDR1 is MNHEY and CDR2 SVGAGI. The CDR3 is 11 residues long. The CDR3 spells CAITAGYGYTF. DNA for the CDR3: TGTGCCATCACAGCTGGCTATGGCTACACCTTC.

The rearrangement uses TRBV7-2 and TRBJ2-5; 7 positions match TRBD1. From germline, CDR1 is SGHTA and CDR2 FQGNSA. J was trimmed by 4 bases and V by 2 bases; bases with no gene match: 4. CDR3 length: 14 residues. The CDR3 DNA reads as TGTGCCAGCAGCTTACTCAACAGGGGAGAGACCCAGTACTTC. Translating gives CASSLLNRGETQYF.

This clone came up once. CDR3 loop: CASSSLLGEGSNEQFF. Here the CDR3 DNA reads TGCGCCAGCAGCTCCCTCCTGGGGGAGGGAAGCAATGAGCAGTTCTTC. The chain employs TRBV5-1 and TRBJ2-1; 7 bases fit TRBD2. This CDR3 contains 16 residues. V shed 3 bases, J shed 6 bases, and the junction held 12 bases outside the gene matches. Looked up from germline, CDR1 is SGHRS and CDR2 is YFSETQ. Looking up the rest from reference TRBV5-1 and TRBJ2-1 gives the full variable domain: KAGVTQTPRYLIKTRGQQVTLSCSPISGHRSVSWYQQTPGQGLQFLFEYFSETQRNKGNFPGRFSGRQFSNSRSEMNVSTLELGDSALYLCASSSLLGEGSNEQFFGPGTRLTVL.

The chain uses TRBV7-8 and TRBJ2-1; the D gene is possibly TRBD1 (5 bases). This CDR3 has 15 residues. V was cut by 1 base and J by 3 bases, with 10 bases left in between. Germline-derived CDR1 and CDR2 are SGHVS and FQNEAQ. CDR3 in amino acids: CASSLDSQDYNEQFF. CDR3 DNA sequence: TGTGCCAGCAGCTTAGATTCACAGGACTACAATGAGCAGTTCTTC.

The genes are TRBV10-1 and TRBJ1-1, with D possibly TRBD1 on 5 matching bases. V dropped 3 bases and J dropped 3 bases, with 5 bases sitting between them. The CDR3 consists of 12 residues. Germline lookup yields CDR1 WNHNN and CDR2 SYGVQD (reference sequence). The CDR3 bases are TGCGCCAGCAGTGAAGGGGACACTGAAGCTTTCTTT. Translation gives CASSEGDTEAFF.

The chain uses TRBV19 and TRBJ1-1; D might be TRBD1 (6 bases). There are 15 residues in the CDR3. Trimming left V 5 bases short and J 1 base short, with 14 bases between. Germline CDR1 LNHDA, CDR2 SQIVND (reference sequence). DNA of the CDR3: TGTGCCAGTAGTGGGGGCAGGGCATCGAACACTGAAGCTTTCTTT. Protein product: CASSGGRASNTEAFF.

In the case of this clone: The sample carries other DNA sequences with the same CDR3. V is TRBV6-5 and J is TRBJ2-7; 8 bases align to TRBD1. V lost 8 bases to trimming and J lost 2 bases; unmatched junction nucleotides: 5. This CDR3 is 13 amino acids long. Germline CDR1 reads MNHEY; CDR2 reads SVGAGI. The DNA for the CDR3 is TGTGCCAGCGGGGCAGGGGGCACCTACGAGCAGTACTTC. As protein: CASGAGGTYEQYF.

The chain carries TRBV5-1 and TRBJ2-1; 11 bases match TRBD2. The V segment lost 0 bases and the J segment 9 bases; nucleotides outside the gene matches: 2. CDR1 and CDR2 from the germline V gene are SGHRS and YFSETQ. The CDR3 runs 14 residues. CDR3 sequence: CASSLGLAGGEQFF. DNA for the CDR3: TGCGCCAGCAGCTTGGGTCTAGCGGGAGGTGAGCAGTTCTTC. Using reference TRBV5-1 and TRBJ2-1 for the parts outside the CDR3, the full variable domain is KAGVTQTPRYLIKTRGQQVTLSCSPISGHRSVSWYQQTPGQGLQFLFEYFSETQRNKGNFPGRFSGRQFSNSRSEMNVSTLELGDSALYLCASSLGLAGGEQFFGPGTRLTVL.

The chain combines TRBV3-1 (or the pseudogene TRBV3-2) with TRBJ1-3; the D gene is possibly TRBD1 (5 bases). From germline, CDR1 is LGHDT and CDR2 YNNKEL (reference sequence). V was shortened by 7 bases and J by 0 bases, with 19 bases between the two germline ends. The CDR3 contains 17 residues. The CDR3 spells CASTTRGGSISGNTIYF. Written as DNA, the CDR3 is TGTGCCAGCACCACGCGGGGGGGGTCGATCTCTGGAAACACCATATATTTT.

The chain links TRBV12-3 or TRBV12-4 to TRBJ1-1; D gene ambiguous. This CDR3 comprises 13 residues. Trimming took 6 bases from V and 4 from J, leaving 12 bases between them. CDR3 residues: CASSPDSGTEAFF. The DNA for the CDR3 is TGTGCCAGCAGCCCCGACTCCGGCACTGAAGCTTTCTTT.

The chain couples TRBV27 to TRBJ2-1; a weak D match, TRBD1 (6 bases). This CDR3 region has 15 residues. Per the germline V gene, CDR1 is MNHEY and CDR2 is SMNVEV (reference sequence). Between the trimmed V and J ends, which lost 10 bases and 2 bases, there was a span of 18 bases. CDR3 DNA sequence: TGTGCCACGAGCAGGATAGGGACACCCTACAATGAGCAGTTCTTC. The encoded protein is CATSRIGTPYNEQFF.

The chain links TRBV5-1 to TRBJ1-1; possibly TRBD1 for D (6 bases). From germline, CDR1 is SGHRS and CDR2 YFSETQ. The CDR3 runs to 13 residues. Trimming cost V 4 bases and J 5 bases, with 12 bases left between them. CDR3 bases: TGCGCCAGCAGCACCTCAGGGGAAACTGAAGCTTTCTTT. Protein: CASSTSGETEAFF.

The rearrangement joins TRBV7-8 to TRBJ2-2; possible D gene TRBD1, 5 bases. The CDR3 is 15 residues long. Germline V gene data show CDR1 as SGHVS and CDR2 as FQNEAQ. V was trimmed by 1 base and J by 1 base, leaving 7 bases between them. The CDR3 protein is CASSLGTGNTGELFF. Written as DNA, the CDR3 is TGTGCCAGCAGCTTAGGAACAGGGAACACCGGGGAGCTGTTTTTT.

This chain connects TRBV6-5 to TRBJ2-7; D perhaps matches TRBD1 (5 bases). Trimming shortened V by 6 bases and J by 1 base, and 10 bases separated the two germline ends. The length of the CDR3 is 13 residues. Germline loops: CDR1 MNHEY, CDR2 SVGAGI. The CDR3 nucleotides are TGTGCCAGCAGACCAACAGGATCCTACGAGCAGTACTTC. This encodes CASRPTGSYEQYF.

The chain carries TRBV29-1 and TRBJ2-7, with 12 bases fitting TRBD1. Trimming cost V 6 bases and J 3 bases; bases outside gene matches: 9. CDR3 length: 15 residues. Germline CDR1 reads SQVTM; CDR2 reads ANQGSEA. CDR3 region: CSVAGGTGGGYEQYF. The CDR3 DNA reads TGCAGCGTCGCGGGGGGGACAGGGGGCGGCTACGAGCAGTACTTC.

This clone appeared a few times. This chain links TRBV27 with TRBJ1-5; D is ambiguous. The V end lost 5 bases, the J end lost 0 bases, and 14 bases lay between the germline ends. CDR1 is MNHEY, CDR2 SMNVEV, per germline (reference sequence). The CDR3 loop spans 16 amino acids. The CDR3 DNA is TGTGCCAGCAGTACGACGCCGGGGATTAGCAATCAGCCCCAGCATTTT. It is translated as CASSTTPGISNQPQHF.

V usage is TRBV19 and J usage is TRBJ2-3; 10 bases are a match to TRBD2. Germline-derived CDR1 and CDR2 are LNHDA and SQIVND (reference sequence). The J segment lost 2 bases and the V segment lost 3 bases, leaving 5 bases of the junction unmatched. This CDR3 has 16 residues. CDR3 in DNA: TGTGCCAGTAGTATTTCTAGCGGGAGTATCACAGATACGCAGTATTTT. Encoded protein: CASSISSGSITDTQYF.

A remark on this clone: At one of its ends the junction is not consistent with the germline gene, which may arise from a read error. The gene calls are TRBV13 and TRBJ1-2; 7 bases are a match to TRBD1. The CDR3 runs 15 residues. Germline CDR1 and CDR2: PRHDT and FYEKMQ (reference sequence). DNA for the CDR3: TGTGCCAGCAGCATCTCACAGGGGCCCCACTATGGCTACATCTTC. This translates into CASSISQGPHYGYIF.

J is TRBJ1-2 and V is TRBV3-1 (or the pseudogene TRBV3-2); 10 positions match TRBD1. The CDR3 has 13 amino acids. The V gene end was trimmed by 4 bases and the J gene end by 6 bases; junction bases not matched to a gene: 2. Germline CDR1 is LGHDT and CDR2 is YNNKEL (reference sequence). The CDR3 is CASSRGQGDGYTF. As DNA, the CDR3 is TGTGCCAGCAGCCGAGGACAGGGGGATGGCTACACCTTC.

The chain couples TRBV7-9 to TRBJ2-7; TRBD2 aligns across 12 bases. After removal of 2 bases from V and 2 bases from J, the junction contained 13 bases not matched to a gene. Germline assignment: CDR1 SEHNR and CDR2 FQNEAQ (reference sequence). CDR3 length: 19 residues. The DNA for the CDR3 is TGTGCCAGCAGCTTACTCCCGACTAGCGGGAGTCAACCCACCTACGAGCAGTACTTC. This gives the protein CASSLLPTSGSQPTYEQYF.

The chain joins TRBV5-1 to TRBJ2-3; D is perhaps TRBD1 (6 bases). The germline gives CDR1 SGHRS, CDR2 YFSETQ. CDR3 length equals 15 residues. Trimming stripped 4 bases from V and 3 bases from J, with 15 bases between. The CDR3: CASSGRRGQTDTQYF. CDR3 nucleotides: TGCGCCAGCAGCGGTCGCAGGGGACAAACAGATACGCAGTATTTT.

V gene TRBV3-1 (or the pseudogene TRBV3-2) combines with J gene TRBJ1-6; unclear D gene. There are 13 residues in the CDR3. Germline assignment: CDR1 LGHDT and CDR2 YNNKEL (reference sequence). V lost 1 base and J lost 9, with 7 bases in between. CDR3 residues: CASSQVPRSPLHF. The CDR3 coding sequence is TGTGCCAGCAGCCAAGTCCCTCGTTCACCCCTCCACTTT.

DNA of the CDR3: TGTGCCAGCAGCTTGGCTCGCAATCAGCCCCAGCATTTT. The encoded protein is CASSLARNQPQHF. The chain joins TRBV5-8 to TRBJ1-5; D is unresolved. Per germline, CDR1 SGHTS and CDR2 YDEGEE. Trimming stripped 0 bases from V and 2 bases from J, with 3 bases between. The CDR3 spans 13 residues.

This clone has a handful of counts. CDR3 amino acids: CASSVGPGRETQYF. CDR3 DNA sequence: TGTGCCAGCAGCGTTGGACCCGGGAGAGAGACCCAGTACTTC. The V call is TRBV9, the J call TRBJ2-5; D possibly corresponds to TRBD2 (6 bases). The V end was cut by 2 bases, the J end by 4 bases, with 12 bases between. There are 14 residues in the CDR3. CDR1 and CDR2 (germline): SGDLS, YYNGEE.

This chain joins TRBV11-2 and TRBJ2-2; tentatively, D is TRBD2 (6 bases). V lost 2 bases and J 1 base, leaving 8 bases between the germline ends. The CDR3 is 15 residues long. Germline CDR1 is SGHAT and CDR2 is FQNNGV. This CDR3 reads CASSLISGNTGELFF. The CDR3 region has the DNA TGTGCCAGCAGCTTAATTAGCGGGAACACCGGGGAGCTGTTTTTT.